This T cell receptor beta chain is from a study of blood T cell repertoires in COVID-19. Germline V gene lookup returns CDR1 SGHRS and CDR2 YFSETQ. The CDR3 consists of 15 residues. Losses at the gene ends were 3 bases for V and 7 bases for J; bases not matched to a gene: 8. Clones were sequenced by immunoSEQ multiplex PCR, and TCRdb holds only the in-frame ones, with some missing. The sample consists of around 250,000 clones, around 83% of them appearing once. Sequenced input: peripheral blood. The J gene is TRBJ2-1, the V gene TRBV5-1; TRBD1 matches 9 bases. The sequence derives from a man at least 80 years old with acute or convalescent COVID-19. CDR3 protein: CASSSTGQGLNEQFF. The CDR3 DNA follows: TGCGCCAGCAGCTCGACGGGACAGGGTTTGAATGAGCAGTTCTTC.